The clone carrying this T cell receptor (beta chain) showed up just a few times. Specified time point: patch test 2, 6 weeks after DPC sensitization. The treatment here: therapeutic diphenylcyclopropenone sensitization with weekly scalp DPC. The data were taken from a study of human T cells and chemical hapten exposure. TCRdb independently ran MiXCR on the RACE reads; one entry per CDR3 protein. The sample carries more than 90,000 distinct CDR3 sequences, roughly an eighth recorded once. Trimming cost V 1 base and J 1 base, with 19 bases left between them. This CDR3 is built from 19 residues. CDR1 SNHLY and CDR2 FYNNEI come from the germline V gene.

V is TRBV2 and J is TRBJ2-2, with TRBD1 as a possible D gene (6 bases). This TCR derives from a woman aged 40 to 50 with alopecia areata. Some clones in this sample may be carry-over from other donors' samples. The sample was whole blood, taken in connection with sensitization to the hapten diphenylcyclopropenone (DPC). CDR3 sequence reads: CASSEGRLDRNGNTGELFF. Written as DNA, the CDR3 is TGTGCCAGCAGTGAAGGACGCCTTGACAGGAATGGGAACACCGGGGAGCTGTTTTTT.